What follows are 20 T cell receptor beta chains derived from one specimen sequenced in a study of early T cells in non-severe SARS-CoV-2 infection. From the 5' RACE reads, TCRdb called clonotypes with MiXCR, one entry per CDR3 protein. The top ten clones hold less than 25% of a sample with tens of thousands of distinct CDR3 sequences, 9.3% of them seen once. The sequenced sample consisted of whole blood. Every receptor here comes from an adult who was a healthcare worker with PCR-confirmed SARS-CoV-2 infection or an uninfected control (not recorded which).

The sample holds a few counts of this clonotype. The chain couples TRBV4-1 to TRBJ2-5, with TRBD1 matching 7 bases. Looked up from germline, CDR1 is MGHRA and CDR2 is YSYEKL. V gave up 5 bases and J gave up 1 base; unmatched junction bases: 7. This CDR3 comprises 15 residues. CDR3 amino acids: CASSLSGTVQETQYF. CDR3 coding DNA: TGCGCCAGCAGCTTGTCCGGGACAGTCCAAGAGACCCAGTACTTC.

The rearrangement uses TRBV4-1 and TRBJ2-7; 9 bases are a match to TRBD2. The trim removed 0 bases at V and 3 bases at J, leaving 3 bases unmatched. This CDR3 has 15 amino acids. Germline CDR1 and CDR2: MGHRA and YSYEKL. CDR3 nucleotides: TGCGCCAGCAGCCAAGATTGGCGGGGGGGCTACGAGCAGTACTTC. Encoded protein: CASSQDWRGGYEQYF.

The chain is built from TRBV6-5 and TRBJ1-4; no clear D gene. V lost 2 bases and J 3 bases, leaving 7 bases between the germline ends. The CDR3 length is 14 residues. Germline V gene data show CDR1 as MNHEY and CDR2 as SVGAGI. CDR3 bases: TGTGCCAGCAGTTACAGTGCTTCTAATGAAAAACTGTTTTTT. Amino acid sequence: CASSYSASNEKLFF.

The chain carries TRBV7-3 and TRBJ1-4; TRBD1 is a possible D gene (5 bases). CDR1 is SGHTA, CDR2 FQGTGA, per germline. The CDR3 consists of 13 residues. Deletions cut 1 base from V and 8 bases from J, with 8 bases between. CDR3 nucleotides: TGTGCCAGCAGCTTAAGGCAGGGAGAAAAACTGTTTTTT. Translating it yields CASSLRQGEKLFF.

The chain carries TRBV3-1 and TRBJ2-7; D call uncertain. From germline, CDR1 is LGHDT and CDR2 YNNKEL (reference sequence). Trimming cost V 0 bases and J 6 bases, with 9 bases left between them. This CDR3 is built from 13 residues. The CDR3 here is CASSQDTTLEQYF. The CDR3 coding sequence is TGTGCCAGCAGCCAAGATACTACCCTCGAGCAGTACTTC.

The chain recombines TRBV20-1 with TRBJ2-1, with 8 nucleotides matching TRBD1. Germline V CDR1 and CDR2: DFQATT, SNEGSKA (reference sequence). Unmatched junction bases numbered 7, after V lost 4 bases and J lost 5 bases. The CDR3 spans 14 residues. The CDR3 sequence is CSATTGQAHNEQFF. The CDR3 coding sequence is TGCAGTGCTACGACGGGACAGGCTCACAATGAGCAGTTCTTC.

The chain uses TRBV2 and TRBJ1-5, with D tentatively TRBD1 (5 bases). The V end lost 6 bases, the J end lost 6 bases, and 9 bases lay between the germline ends. The CDR3 contains 12 residues. Per the germline V gene, CDR1 is SNHLY and CDR2 is FYNNEI. The CDR3 loop reads CASSQGGQPQHF. The CDR3 DNA sequence: TGTGCCAGCAGCCAGGGCGGTCAGCCCCAGCATTTT.

This clonotype was counted at least ten times. The genes are TRBV3-1 and TRBJ1-1; D might be TRBD1 (5 bases). This CDR3 is built from 14 residues. Trimming removed 0 bases at V and 3 bases at J, with 8 bases between. CDR1 is LGHDT and CDR2 is YNNKEL in the germline V gene (reference sequence). The chain's CDR3 is CASSQDWGDTEAFF. The CDR3 DNA sequence: TGTGCCAGCAGCCAAGATTGGGGGGACACTGAAGCTTTCTTT.

The CDR3 sequence: CASSLVGDQETQYF. The CDR3 bases are TGTGCCAGCAGCTTGGTGGGGGACCAAGAGACCCAGTACTTC. The V gene is TRBV5-6, the J gene TRBJ2-5; either TRBD1 or TRBD2 may supply D (5 bases each). V lost 0 bases and J 0 bases, leaving 6 bases between the germline ends. Germline CDR1 reads SGHDT; CDR2 reads YYEEEE. The CDR3 spans 14 residues.

The table lists this clonotype with many counts. The rearrangement links TRBV3-1 to TRBJ1-2; a weak D match, TRBD1 (6 bases). The CDR3 is made up of 15 amino acids. Germline V CDR1 and CDR2: LGHDT, YNNKEL (reference sequence). V was clipped by 0 bases and J by 8 bases, with 16 bases between them. CDR3 residues: CASSQDTGRHYGYTF. The CDR3 DNA reads as TGTGCCAGCAGCCAAGACACAGGGAGACATTACGGCTACACCTTC. Complete variable domain (other parts from reference TRBV3-1 and TRBJ1-2): DTAVSQTPKYLVTQMGNDKSIKCEQNLGHDTMYWYKQDSKKFLKIMFSYNNKELIINETVPNRFSPKSPDKAHLNLHINSLELGDSAVYFCASSQDTGRHYGYTFGSGTRLTVV.

J is TRBJ2-1 and V is TRBV7-9, with 9 bases that match TRBD1. The CDR3 totals 15 residues. Germline CDR1 is SEHNR and CDR2 is FQNEAQ (reference sequence). V dropped 4 bases and J dropped 4; count of bases not matched to a gene: 5. The CDR3: CASSSRDRDYNEQFF. The CDR3 DNA follows: TGTGCCAGCAGCTCTCGGGACAGGGATTACAATGAGCAGTTCTTC.

This clonotype has a count of ten or more. V gene TRBV19 combines with J gene TRBJ1-5; weak D call: TRBD1 (5 bases). Germline V lookup: CDR1 LNHDA, CDR2 SQIVND (reference sequence). The CDR3 is 14 amino acids. Trimming stripped 9 bases from V and 4 bases from J, with 16 bases between. The CDR3 region is CASGDQGWNQPQHF. DNA for the CDR3: TGTGCCAGCGGAGACCAGGGCTGGAATCAGCCCCAGCATTTT. Drawing the rest from reference TRBV19 and TRBJ1-5, the complete variable domain is DGGITQSPKYLFRKEGQNVTLSCEQNLNHDAMYWYRQDPGQGLRLIYYSQIVNDFQKGDIAEGYSVSREKKESFPLTVTSAQKNPTAFYLCASGDQGWNQPQHFGDGTRLSIL.

In its sample, this clonotype was seen many times. The junction shows a germline mismatch at one end, possibly a read error. The V gene is TRBV20-1, the J gene TRBJ2-5, with D perhaps TRBD1 (6 bases). The CDR3 extends over 16 amino acids. Germline V gives CDR1 DFQATT, CDR2 SNEGSKA (reference sequence). CDR3 sequence (DNA): TGCAGTGCTAGTCGGAGAGGGGGAACTAACCAGGAGACCCAGTACTTC. Amino acid sequence: CSASRRGGTNQETQYF.

This clonotype came up a few times. The V and J genes are TRBV30 and TRBJ2-1; 12 bases are shared with TRBD2. The CDR3 has 13 amino acids. CDR1 GTSNPN and CDR2 SVGIG come from the germline V gene (reference sequence). J lost 6 bases, V lost 7 bases, and 4 bases had no gene match. CDR3 region: CASSGGAFNEQFF. In DNA form, the CDR3 reads TGTGCCTCTAGCGGGGGGGCGTTCAATGAGCAGTTCTTC.

This clonotype has a count of ten or more. The chain couples TRBV3-1 to TRBJ2-7, with D possibly being TRBD1 or TRBD2 (5 bases each). Trimming took off 3 bases at V and 0 bases at J, with 9 bases between the two ends. CDR1 LGHDT and CDR2 YNNKEL come from the germline V gene (reference sequence). The CDR3 spans 14 residues. The DNA for the CDR3 is TGTGCCAGCAGCCACAGGGACCGCTCCTACGAGCAGTACTTC. It codes for CASSHRDRSYEQYF.

At least ten counts were recorded for this clonotype. This chain connects TRBV12-3 or TRBV12-4 to TRBJ1-1; 10 nucleotides match TRBD1. The V segment lost 7 bases and the J segment 4 bases; nucleotides outside the gene matches: 6. The CDR3 contains 14 residues. The CDR3 DNA reads TGTGCCAGCACTCGGACAGGGGGTATCACTGAAGCTTTCTTT. Amino acids: CASTRTGGITEAFF.

This CDR3 is CASRSLGSGAYNEQFF. The CDR3 bases are TGTGCCAGCAGATCCCTTGGGTCGGGGGCCTACAATGAGCAGTTCTTC. The V and J genes are TRBV2 and TRBJ2-1; D perhaps matches TRBD2 (6 bases). The V gene lost 6 bases and the J gene lost 2 bases, with 17 bases spanning the gap. CDR1 and CDR2 (germline): SNHLY, FYNNEI. This CDR3 is 16 amino acids long.

The chain has TRBV19 and TRBJ2-6; D ambiguous. The germline gives CDR1 LNHDA, CDR2 SQIVND (reference sequence). Trimming took off 5 bases at V and 2 bases at J, with 10 bases between the two ends. This CDR3 has 15 amino acids. Here the CDR3 DNA reads TGTGCCAGTAGTCTCTCAGTGGCTGGGGCCAACGTCCTGACTTTC. This gives the protein CASSLSVAGANVLTF.

This clonotype was counted many times. This chain connects TRBV20-1 to TRBJ2-2; 8 bases fit TRBD2. This CDR3 spans 14 amino acids. Germline V lookup: CDR1 DFQATT, CDR2 SNEGSKA (reference sequence). V shed 6 bases, J shed 5 bases, and the junction held 8 bases outside the gene matches. As DNA, the CDR3 is TGCAGTGCGCCGCGGGGGGCCCAAACCGGGGAGCTGTTTTTT. Its translation: CSAPRGAQTGELFF.

This clonotype was counted between two and nine times. This chain links TRBV10-3 with TRBJ2-6; D is unresolved. Germline CDR1 is ENHRY and CDR2 is SYGVKD. V was pared by 6 bases and J by 4 bases, with 4 bases between. CDR3 length equals 12 residues. The CDR3 region is CAIRTGANVLTF. CDR3 nucleotide sequence: TGTGCCATCAGGACAGGGGCCAACGTCCTGACTTTC.